Detailed here is one T cell receptor beta chain. These data originate in a study of shared T cell receptors in the human thymus. The CDR3 extends over 16 amino acids. CDR1 GTSNPN and CDR2 SVGIG come from the germline V gene (reference sequence). Trimming shortened V by 1 base and J by 6 bases, and 18 bases separated the two germline ends. Generated by immunoSEQ multiplex PCR, the TCRdb table keeps only in-frame clones and is missing some. The sample includes approximately 580,000 clones, more than 75% of them seen just once. The same data also contributed to another study, on human thymus T cells.

The sequencing input was thymocytes. The source is a boy under three years old with a congenital heart defect. The chain is built from TRBV30 and TRBJ2-2; D might be TRBD2 (6 bases). DNA of the CDR3: TGTGCCTGGAGTGGAGTCGACGGGAGAATCCCCGGGGAGCTGTTTTTT. Encoded protein: CAWSGVDGRIPGELFF.